Each of the 12 T cell receptor beta chains below was sequenced from the same sample in a study of T-cell reconstitution after alpha-beta-depleted transplantation in children. A TCRbeta library incorporating unique molecular identifiers was prepared. TCRdb reanalysed the PCR reads using MiXCR and keeps one entry per CDR3 protein. The sample records some 300,000 distinct CDR3 sequences, 10% being singletons. The sequencing here drew on PBMCs, taken before TCRalphabeta/CD19-depleted stem cell transplant. The receptors were gathered from a boy younger than two with acute myeloid leukemia, due to receive a stem cell transplant.

As to this clonotype: A much bigger clone sits one base away, suggesting this may be a read error. This chain uses TRBV5-1 with TRBJ1-2; weak D call: TRBD1 (5 bases). CDR1 is SGHRS and CDR2 is YFSETQ in the germline V gene. The CDR3 has 14 residues. The CDR3 bases are TGCGCCAGCAGCTTGGAGGGGAGTAACTTTGGCTACACCTTC. This gives the protein CASSLEGSNFGYTF.

This clonotype was counted at least ten times. The chain couples TRBV5-8 to TRBJ1-5; 8 bases are a match to TRBD1. The CDR3 is 14 residues long. Trimming removed 0 bases from V and 9 bases from J; junction bases left unmatched: 5. Germline assignment: CDR1 SGHTS and CDR2 YDEGEE. The CDR3 reads CASSLGQTGVPQHF. CDR3 nucleotides: TGTGCCAGCAGCTTGGGGCAGACAGGGGTGCCCCAGCATTTT.

On this clonotype: The germline gene is not matched at one end of the junction; a read error may be the cause. CDR3 sequence (DNA): TGTGCCACCAGCCAAGTGGGCGGTAGATCCTACGAGCAGTACTTC. This codes for CATSQVGGRSYEQYF. V and J are TRBV3-1 and TRBJ2-7, with no clear D. The CDR3 contains 15 residues. Germline CDR1 LGHDT, CDR2 YNNKEL (reference sequence).

This clonotype was observed many times. The V and J genes are TRBV5-1 and TRBJ2-2, with TRBD1 matching over 9 bases. With V trimmed by 4 bases and J by 1 base, 5 bases remained unmatched. Per the germline V gene, CDR1 is SGHRS and CDR2 is YFSETQ. This CDR3 is built from 16 residues. CDR3 coding DNA: TGCGCCAGCAGCGCAAGACAGGGGGTGAACACCGGGGAGCTGTTTTTT. Amino acids: CASSARQGVNTGELFF.

This clonotype was seen many times. The V gene is TRBV28, the J gene TRBJ2-1; maybe TRBD2 (6 bases). The CDR3 is 16 residues long. Germline V lookup: CDR1 MDHEN, CDR2 SYDVKM. V dropped 1 base and J dropped 4 bases, with 14 bases sitting between them. Here the CDR3 DNA reads TGTGCCAGCAGTTTATTGGGGGGAGTCTTGTACAATGAGCAGTTCTTC. This translates into CASSLLGGVLYNEQFF.

The table lists this clonotype with many counts. The chain uses TRBV12-3 or TRBV12-4 and TRBJ2-5; unclear D gene. The CDR3 length is 12 residues. V was clipped by 6 bases and J by 5 bases, with 10 bases between them. Written as DNA, the CDR3 is TGTGCCAGCAGCCCGGTGGAGGAGACCCAGTACTTC. Translated: CASSPVEETQYF.

This clonotype was recorded at least ten times. V gene TRBV28 combines with J gene TRBJ2-1, with D possibly matching TRBD2 (6 bases). CDR3 length equals 13 residues. Germline V gene sequence: CDR1 MDHEN, CDR2 SYDVKM. Trimming took off 4 bases at V and 6 bases at J, with 10 bases between the two ends. Here the CDR3 reads CASSSGGANEQFF. CDR3 DNA: TGTGCCAGCAGTTCCGGCGGGGCCAATGAGCAGTTCTTC. Full variable domain (rest looked up from reference TRBV28 and TRBJ2-1): DVKVTQSSRYLVKRTGEKVFLECVQDMDHENMFWYRQDPGLGLRLIYFSYDVKMKEKGDIPEGYSVSREKKERFSLILESASTNQTSMYLCASSSGGANEQFFGPGTRLTVL.

In this sample, this clonotype turned up many times. This chain uses TRBV13 with TRBJ2-7, with D possibly being TRBD1 (6 bases). This CDR3 is 16 amino acids long. The germline V gene encodes CDR1 PRHDT and CDR2 FYEKMQ (reference sequence). The ends were cut back, 0 bases at V and 9 bases at J, with 21 bases in the middle. The CDR3 DNA is TGTGCCAGCAGCTTAGGGACAGCTGGGGGCTTACGAGGGCAGTACTTC. It is translated as CASSLGTAGGLRGQYF.

This clonotype showed up many times. J is TRBJ2-7 and V is TRBV6-6, with D unclear. V lost 5 bases, J lost 3 bases, and 11 bases lay in between. Germline CDR1 reads MNHNY; CDR2 reads SVGAGI (reference sequence). The CDR3 sequence is 13 residues long. The CDR3 DNA reads TGTGCCAGCAGTAGCCCGGACCACTACGAGCAGTACTTC. Its protein is CASSSPDHYEQYF.

The V and J genes are TRBV12-3 or TRBV12-4 and TRBJ2-1; 9 bases align to TRBD2. Trimming removed 10 bases from V and 5 bases from J; junction bases left unmatched: 15. The CDR3 covers 16 residues. The CDR3, as DNA: TGTGCCATCTGTTTAGCGGCTAGCGGGAAGAACAATGAGCAGTTCTTC. Its protein is CAICLAASGKNNEQFF.

This clonotype was seen ten or more times. The V call is TRBV28, the J call TRBJ2-7; 13 nucleotides agree with TRBD2. Germline CDR1 MDHEN, CDR2 SYDVKM. This CDR3 comprises 16 residues. V lost 8 bases to trimming and J lost 0 bases; unmatched junction nucleotides: 7. CDR3: CASGTSGEPLSYEQYF. CDR3 nucleotides: TGTGCCAGCGGGACTAGCGGGGAACCTCTCTCCTACGAGCAGTACTTC.

This clonotype has ten or more counts. The chain recombines TRBV7-6 with TRBJ2-1; a possible D gene is TRBD2 (6 bases). This CDR3 region has 16 residues. CDR1 is SGHVS, CDR2 FNYEAQ, per germline. The V end was cut by 5 bases, the J end by 5 bases, with 19 bases between. The CDR3 loop is CASSQLVPSANNEQFF. The CDR3 DNA sequence: TGTGCCAGCAGCCAACTAGTGCCTAGCGCGAACAATGAGCAGTTCTTC.